Sequencing of this T cell receptor beta chain was carried out in a study of T cell repertoires in cytomegalovirus infection. Study-wide results and limits: There were HLA-C-restricted CMV-specific TCR beta clonotypes dominating the ex vivo response.

This clonotype has just a few counts. The antigen is unknown. TCRdb itself ran the reads through MiXCR, one entry per CDR3 protein. The data hold around 450,000 distinct CDR3 sequences, with 30% to 40% observed a single time. The clonotype was recovered from a human donor in good health (CMV status not recorded). Some clones in this sample may be carry-over from other donors' samples. The sample taken for sequencing was PBMCs.

The CDR3 is CASSLLLGGNSNQPQHF. DNA for the CDR3: TGTGCCAGCAGTTTATTGCTCGGGGGTAATAGCAATCAGCCCCAGCATTTT. This chain connects TRBV12-3 or TRBV12-4 to TRBJ1-5, with a tentative D call TRBD1 (5 bases). The CDR3 covers 17 residues. V lost 2 bases, J lost 0 bases, and 14 bases lay in between.